The T cell receptor beta chain described here comes from a study of T cells in Graves' hyperthyroidism and ophthalmopathy. Amplified TCR beta CDR3 regions derived from RNA transcripts. Carried out on the TCR CDR3, a first-round RT-PCR used the HTBI primer set. MiXCR, applied by TCRdb to the multiplex PCR reads, yields one record per CDR3 protein. This sample has a few hundred thousand distinct CDR3 sequences, with about 45% found just once. Germline values: CDR1 LGHNT, CDR2 FRNRAP. The CDR3 extends over 15 amino acids. Trimming took 7 bases from V and 9 from J, leaving 19 bases between them. The chain joins TRBV12-5 to TRBJ1-6; TRBD1 might be the D (5 bases). The receptor was isolated from a woman aged 18-30 years with Graves' hyperthyroidism. The source material was peripheral blood or thyroid tissue (not recorded which). For the CDR3, the DNA is TGTGCTAGTGATGACAGCAGGCAACTGGGTTCACCCCTCCACTTT. Its translation is CASDDSRQLGSPLHF.